Included here is one TCR beta chain sequence, with context. Its antigen is still unknown. This sample is drawn from a study of shared clonotypes between healthy human individuals. General study findings and limits: Represented diversity, genetic and exposure-history alike, was limited by few donors.

Amplification in unsorted PBMC replicate PCRs started from around 0.3 ug DNA, which equals tens of thousands of T cell genomes. The repertoire was sequenced with immunoSEQ multiplex PCR; TCRdb's copy has only in-frame clones and lacks some. The sample shows about 450,000 clones, 75% to 85% of them seen only once. From germline, CDR1 is SGHRS and CDR2 YFSETQ. The CDR3 consists of 14 residues. The V end lost 0 bases, the J end lost 7 bases, and 11 bases lay between the germline ends. There were no recent acute infections or vaccinations among the donors, who were healthy HIV-negative adults. For unsorted samples, genomic DNA was extracted from tens of millions of PBMCs.

The TCR sequence derives from a woman aged 40 to 50 in good health. Some clones in this sample may be carry-over from other donors' samples. The chain employs TRBV5-1 and TRBJ2-1, with a tentative D call TRBD2 (6 bases). The sequencing sample was made of PBMCs. The CDR3 loop reads CASSLDGGLNEQFF. The CDR3 DNA reads as TGCGCCAGCAGCTTGGACGGCGGACTAAATGAGCAGTTCTTC. Based on the CDR3 plus reference TRBV5-1 and TRBJ2-1, the full variable domain is KAGVTQTPRYLIKTRGQQVTLSCSPISGHRSVSWYQQTPGQGLQFLFEYFSETQRNKGNFPGRFSGRQFSNSRSEMNVSTLELGDSALYLCASSLDGGLNEQFFGPGTRLTVL.